The clone carrying this T cell receptor (beta chain) is a singleton in its sample. Its antigen is as yet unknown. Produced via immunoSEQ multiplex PCR; TCRdb's table is partial and in-frame only. The sample contains tens of thousands of clones, about 85% of which appear only once. The sample originates from a study of STAT5B mutations in CD4+ large granular lymphocyte leukemia. Background on the study: Among healthy controls, a particular HLA allele went with more CDR3 'QG' motifs.

Study-level results: 8/27 top patient clones versus 2/35 control clones were TRBV06-family. CD4-sorted patient repertoires seemed more clonal than healthy CD4+ repertoires.

The germline V and J ends were trimmed by 0 bases and 2 bases, with 4 bases remaining between them. The CDR3 is 13 amino acids. The germline V gene has CDR1 SGHDN and CDR2 FVKESK. The sequence derives from a human donor in good health. Sequences were obtained from CD4+ T cells from blood buffy coats. This chain connects TRBV14 to TRBJ1-1; D is unclear. CDR3 residues: CASSQDQNTEAFF. CDR3 DNA sequence: TGTGCCAGCAGCCAAGATCAAAACACTGAAGCTTTCTTT.